This passage covers 23 T cell receptor beta chains from one sample sequenced in a study of blood T cells in healthy people across ages. The second PCR ran about 6 to 12 cycles with a sample-barcoded 5' primer and J-beta primers. TCRdb re-called the 5' RACE reads with MiXCR, one entry per CDR3 protein. The sample carries 550,000 to 750,000 distinct CDR3 sequences, 20% to 25% recorded once. Sequencing was carried out using blood. These receptors were taken from a man between 65 and 85 years old in good health.

V gene TRBV4-1 combines with J gene TRBJ2-3; D gene uncertain. In germline, CDR1 is MGHRA, CDR2 YSYEKL. The V and J ends lost 0 bases and 0 bases respectively, with 19 bases between them. CDR3 length: 19 residues. CDR3 DNA: TGCGCCAGCAGCCAAGAAAGTTATGGCTTCTCCCCTAGCACAGATACGCAGTATTTT. Translating it yields CASSQESYGFSPSTDTQYF.

The V and J genes are TRBV5-1 and TRBJ2-5; D remains ambiguous. V dropped 4 bases and J dropped 5 bases, with 15 bases sitting between them. The CDR3 is made up of 14 amino acids. From germline, CDR1 is SGHRS and CDR2 YFSETQ. CDR3 DNA sequence: TGCGCCAGCAGCCTTCTGACCTCACGGGAGACCCAGTACTTC. Translating gives CASSLLTSRETQYF.

This chain uses TRBV6-1 with TRBJ1-6; D call uncertain. V was clipped by 5 bases and J by 0 bases, with 11 bases between them. Germline V gene lookup returns CDR1 MNHNS and CDR2 SASEGT. The CDR3 is 16 residues long. The DNA for the CDR3 is TGTGCCAGCAGTATAGGACGGAGCTCCTATAATTCACCCCTCCACTTT. Its protein is CASSIGRSSYNSPLHF.

This chain connects TRBV20-1 to TRBJ1-5; tentatively, D is TRBD1 (6 bases). The CDR3 extends over 12 amino acids. CDR1 and CDR2 (germline): DFQATT, SNEGSKA (reference sequence). The V end was cut by 2 bases, the J end by 5 bases, with 7 bases between. In DNA form, the CDR3 reads TGCAGTGCTAGACAGGGGTATCAGCCCCAGCATTTT. Translating gives CSARQGYQPQHF.

This clonotype showed up just a few times. The V and J genes are TRBV12-3 or TRBV12-4 and TRBJ2-5, with TRBD2 as a possible D gene (6 bases). Trimming cost V 5 bases and J 6 bases, with 16 bases left between them. The CDR3 has 14 residues. CDR3 DNA sequence: TGTGCCAGCAGTCCGGAGGGGCGGGAACAGACCCAGTACTTC. Its protein product is CASSPEGREQTQYF.

This chain uses TRBV20-1 with TRBJ2-6, with D possibly matching TRBD1 (6 bases). The CDR3 is 15 residues long. Germline CDR1 reads DFQATT; CDR2 reads SNEGSKA (reference sequence). Trimming removed 3 bases at V and 1 base at J, with 10 bases between. The CDR3 DNA is TGCAGTGCTAGCGCCACAGGGTCTGGGGCCAACGTCCTGACTTTC. Translated: CSASATGSGANVLTF.

Remarks on this clonotype: This could be a read error, since a much larger clone is one nucleotide away. The rearrangement links TRBV28 to TRBJ2-5; perhaps TRBD1 as D (5 bases). The germline V gene has CDR1 MDHEN and CDR2 SYDVKM. This CDR3 has 12 residues. Between the trimmed V and J ends, which lost 5 bases and 3 bases, there was a span of 7 bases. CDR3 residues: CASSGREETQYF. The CDR3 DNA is TGTGCCAGCAGTGGCAGGGAAGAGACCCAGTACTTC.

This rearrangement joins TRBV7-9 to TRBJ1-1, with TRBD1 matching 7 bases. The J segment lost 0 bases and the V segment lost 6 bases, leaving 4 bases of the junction unmatched. Per the germline V gene, CDR1 is SEHNR and CDR2 is FQNEAQ (reference sequence). The CDR3 is 14 amino acids. CDR3 in DNA: TGTGCCAGCAGGACGGACAGGATGAACACTGAAGCTTTCTTT. Translating gives CASRTDRMNTEAFF. The full variable domain, in which reference TRBV7-9 and TRBJ1-1 provide the parts outside the CDR3, is DTGVSQNPRHKITKRGQNVTFRCDPISEHNRLYWYRQTLGQGPEFLTYFQNEAQLEKSRLLSDRFSAERPKGSFSTLEIQRTEQGDSAMYLCASRTDRMNTEAFFGQGTRLTVV.

This chain joins TRBV20-1 and TRBJ2-5; TRBD1 matches 8 bases. V lost 1 base and J lost 2; bases outside the gene matches: 3. This CDR3 spans 14 amino acids. Germline CDR1 is DFQATT and CDR2 is SNEGSKA (reference sequence). CDR3 sequence reads: CSARAGTGQETQYF. Here the CDR3 DNA reads TGCAGTGCTAGAGCTGGGACAGGACAAGAGACCCAGTACTTC.

The chain combines TRBV20-1 with TRBJ2-6; D is unresolved. Germline-derived CDR1 and CDR2 are DFQATT and SNEGSKA (reference sequence). The CDR3 is 17 residues long. The ends were cut back, 8 bases at V and 0 bases at J, with 20 bases in the middle. DNA for the CDR3: TGCAGTACGGCTGGTAATGCGTACATCTCTGGGGCCAACGTCCTGACTTTC. It is translated as CSTAGNAYISGANVLTF.

The V and J genes are TRBV12-3 or TRBV12-4 and TRBJ2-3, with D tentatively TRBD2 (5 bases). The CDR3 length is 15 residues. The V gene lost 5 bases and the J gene lost 5 bases, with 17 bases spanning the gap. The CDR3 sequence is CASSLVPVGGDTQYF. The CDR3 nucleotides read TGTGCCAGCAGTCTTGTACCAGTTGGAGGAGATACGCAGTATTTT.

This clonotype came up a few times. The chain couples TRBV20-1 to TRBJ2-1, with TRBD2 matching 13 bases. The length of the CDR3 is 15 residues. Per the germline V gene, CDR1 is DFQATT and CDR2 is SNEGSKA (reference sequence). V lost 5 bases, J lost 8 bases, and 9 bases stayed unmatched. CDR3 nucleotide sequence: TGCAGTGCTCGATCGGGGACTAGCGGGATCGATGAGCAGTTCTTC. It translates to CSARSGTSGIDEQFF.

This clonotype was seen repeatedly, ten times or more. One end of the junction fails to match germline, which may point to a read error. V gene TRBV5-1 combines with J gene TRBJ2-7, with 9 positions matching TRBD1. The CDR3 has 14 residues. Germline CDR1 and CDR2: SGHRS and YFSETQ. CDR3: CASSLTGGTYEQYF. The DNA of the CDR3 is TGTGCCAGCAGTTTGACAGGGGGAACCTACGAGCAGTACTTC.

This clonotype was found a few times. This chain joins TRBV7-2 and TRBJ2-1, with 14 bases fitting TRBD2. There are 18 residues in the CDR3. J gave up 3 bases and V 4 bases, and 8 bases lay outside the gene matches. Germline CDR1 reads SGHTA; CDR2 reads FQGNSA. The CDR3: CASSSRTSGRSLYNEQFF. In DNA form, the CDR3 reads TGTGCCAGCAGCTCCCGGACTAGCGGGAGGTCTCTCTACAATGAGCAGTTCTTC.

The rearrangement joins TRBV29-1 to TRBJ2-5; the D gene could be TRBD1 or TRBD2 (5 bases each). The last part of the DNA fits TRBJ2-7 better; the J call may be wrong. The germline V gene encodes CDR1 SQVTM and CDR2 ANQGSEA. The CDR3 contains 12 residues. CDR3 sequence (DNA): TGCAGCGTTGTGGGGGTTACCTACGAGCAGTACTTC. Translation: CSVVGVTYEQYF.

The V and J genes are TRBV5-1 and TRBJ1-2; 7 bases match TRBD1. With 0 bases clipped from V and 5 bases from J, the junction kept 4 bases outside the gene matches. This CDR3 is 14 amino acids long. From germline, CDR1 is SGHRS and CDR2 YFSETQ. The CDR3 DNA reads as TGCGCCAGCAGCTTGGCTGGGACAGTTTATGGCTACACCTTC. It is translated as CASSLAGTVYGYTF.

The chain has TRBV5-1 and TRBJ1-1; maybe TRBD1 (5 bases). Germline CDR1 is SGHRS and CDR2 is YFSETQ. V lost 7 bases and J 1 base, leaving 11 bases between the germline ends. The CDR3 is 13 residues long. The CDR3 nucleotides read TGCGCCAGCGGTACGCAGGGGAACACTGAAGCTTTCTTT. It specifies CASGTQGNTEAFF.

The chain uses TRBV21-1 and TRBJ1-5; the DNA was not compared with TRBD1, the D call given in the table. TRBV21-1 is a known pseudogene. The CDR3 runs 15 residues. In DNA form, the CDR3 reads TGTGCCAGCAGTTTCCCAGGGGCGCGGGGTCAGCCCCAGCATTTT. Its translation: CASSFPGARGQPQHF.

This clonotype was detected only a few times. V and J are TRBV24-1 and TRBJ2-1, with 9 bases that match TRBD1. Per germline, CDR1 KGHDR and CDR2 SFDVKD. The CDR3 loop spans 15 amino acids. V lost 4 bases, J lost 7 bases, and 7 bases stayed unmatched. The CDR3 protein is CATSESGTGTNEQFF. Written as DNA, the CDR3 is TGTGCCACCAGTGAATCCGGGACAGGGACAAATGAGCAGTTCTTC.

In its sample, this clonotype was seen a few times. The V call is TRBV20-1, the J call TRBJ2-7; D uncertain. CDR1 and CDR2 from the germline V gene are DFQATT and SNEGSKA (reference sequence). The CDR3 covers 13 residues. The ends were cut back, 4 bases at V and 2 bases at J, with 12 bases in the middle. CDR3 amino acids: CSANPAGTYEQYF. The CDR3 DNA sequence: TGCAGTGCTAACCCGGCAGGAACCTACGAGCAGTACTTC.

The rearrangement uses TRBV20-1 and TRBJ2-5; 8 bases fit TRBD2. This CDR3 region has 17 residues. Unmatched junction bases numbered 11, after V lost 1 base and J lost 1 base. Germline CDR1 reads DFQATT; CDR2 reads SNEGSKA (reference sequence). As DNA, the CDR3 is TGCAGTGCTAGAGGGGCCGGCGGGGGGCCACTCCAAGAGACCCAGTACTTC. Translated, it gives CSARGAGGGPLQETQYF.

The chain carries TRBV11-2 and TRBJ2-7; D is perhaps TRBD1 (8 bases). CDR3 length: 19 residues. The germline CDR1 and CDR2 sequences are SGHAT and FQNNGV. V lost 1 base, J lost 0 bases, and 22 bases lay in between. The CDR3: CASSLALQGASGASYEQYF. DNA for the CDR3: TGTGCCAGCAGCTTAGCCCTTCAGGGGGCAAGCGGGGCCTCCTACGAGCAGTACTTC.

This clonotype was counted a few times. The genes are TRBV5-6 and TRBJ1-2; 9 bases match TRBD1. V shed 4 bases, J shed 0 bases, and the junction held 7 bases outside the gene matches. The CDR3 has 16 residues. The germline V gene encodes CDR1 SGHDT and CDR2 YYEEEE. The CDR3 region is CASSPDRGGANYGYTF. CDR3 DNA: TGTGCCAGCAGCCCAGACAGGGGGGGAGCTAACTATGGCTACACCTTC. Full variable domain (remainder filled in from reference TRBV5-6 and TRBJ1-2): DAGVTQSPTHLIKTRGQQVTLRCSPKSGHDTVSWYQQALGQGPQFIFQYYEEEERQRGNFPDRFSGHQFPNYSSELNVNALLLGDSALYLCASSPDRGGANYGYTFGSGTRLTVV.